Sequencing of this T cell receptor (beta chain) was carried out in a study of glioma-infiltrating T cells after dendritic cell vaccination. Clones were read by immunoSEQ multiplex PCR, and TCRdb kept only the in-frame ones, dropping some. The sample has roughly 82,000 clones; roughly 90% are singletons. Blood PBMC samples: pre-vaccination, two weeks post third vaccination, and at tumor progression. Points on this clone: Other DNA sequences of this sample code for an identical CDR3.

This specimen consisted of blood, obtained before dendritic cell vaccination. This clonotype originated in a human donor with glioblastoma.

The CDR3 DNA sequence: TGTGCCAGCAGCGTAGGTGCAGGGGGCTATAATTCACCCCTCCACTTT. Translated: CASSVGAGGYNSPLHF. The chain combines TRBV9 with TRBJ1-6; 7 bases match TRBD1. CDR3 size: 16 residues. Germline CDR1 is SGDLS and CDR2 is YYNGEE. V lost 0 bases to trimming and J lost 3 bases; unmatched junction nucleotides: 3.